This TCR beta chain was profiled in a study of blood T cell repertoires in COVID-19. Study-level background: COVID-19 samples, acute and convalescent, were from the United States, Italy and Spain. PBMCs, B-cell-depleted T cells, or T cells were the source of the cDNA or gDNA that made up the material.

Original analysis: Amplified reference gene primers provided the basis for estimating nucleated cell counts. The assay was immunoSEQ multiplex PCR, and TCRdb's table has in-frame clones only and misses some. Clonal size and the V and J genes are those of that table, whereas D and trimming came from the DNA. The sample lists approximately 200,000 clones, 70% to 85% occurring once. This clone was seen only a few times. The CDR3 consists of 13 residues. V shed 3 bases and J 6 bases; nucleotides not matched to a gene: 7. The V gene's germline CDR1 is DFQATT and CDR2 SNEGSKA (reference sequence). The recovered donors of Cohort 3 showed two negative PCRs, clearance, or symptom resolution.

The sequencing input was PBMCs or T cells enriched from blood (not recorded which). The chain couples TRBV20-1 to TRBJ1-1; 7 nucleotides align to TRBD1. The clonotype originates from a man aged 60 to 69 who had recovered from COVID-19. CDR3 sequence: CSASSETGPEAFF. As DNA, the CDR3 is TGCAGTGCTAGTTCTGAGACAGGGCCTGAAGCTTTCTTT.